This T cell receptor beta chain derives from a study of PD-L1 blockade in urothelial cancer. Study-wide context: Males with bladder-origin urothelial cancer made up about 85% of the roughly 29 patients. Median T cell yield from tumor specimens was over a thousand cells.

Profiled with immunoSEQ multiplex PCR; TCRdb holds only in-frame clones, not every one. Of about 35,000 clones listed, approximately 40% are singletons. This CDR3 has 14 residues. V was shortened by 7 bases and J by 2 bases, with 14 bases between the two germline ends. CDR1 MDHEN and CDR2 SYDVKM come from the germline V gene. Patients suffered from locally advanced or metastatic urothelial carcinoma. A word on this clone: Its specificity is not known.

General observations from the study: Durable-benefit cases had more tumor-infiltrating T lymphocytes.

This receptor was taken from a man aged 55 to 70 with urothelial cancer. Sequencing was performed on tumor tissue, taken before atezolizumab (anti-PD-L1) treatment. The chain is built from TRBV28 and TRBJ1-2, with D hard to call. DNA of the CDR3: TGTGCCAGCACCAGCGAACCGCTAAACTATGGCTACACCTTC. Amino acid sequence: CASTSEPLNYGYTF.